The 22 T cell receptor beta chains in this list originate from one sample, sequenced in a study of T-cell memory formation after mild COVID-19. Each CDR3 protein is one row after TCRdb ran MiXCR on the 5' RACE reads. The repertoire includes about 470,000 distinct CDR3 sequences, 15% to 20% of them detected once, and roughly an eighth sits in the top ten. The source material was PBMCs or a T cell subset sorted from them (not recorded which). The receptors were sampled from an adult woman who had mild COVID-19 (a few samples of this study predate the infection). Cell type and time point are not known.

This clonotype was seen at least ten times. The V gene is TRBV7-6, the J gene TRBJ2-7, with 10 positions matching TRBD2. Germline assignment: CDR1 SGHVS and CDR2 FNYEAQ. V shed 0 bases, J shed 3 bases, and the junction held 5 bases outside the gene matches. The CDR3 is 16 residues long. In DNA form, the CDR3 reads TGTGCCAGCAGCTTAGCAACGGTAGCGGGAGGCTACGAGCAGTACTTC. It is translated as CASSLATVAGGYEQYF.

This rearrangement joins TRBV9 to TRBJ1-1; the D gene is possibly TRBD1 (5 bases). The CDR3 has 15 residues. Germline V gives CDR1 SGDLS, CDR2 YYNGEE. V was cut by 0 bases and J by 3 bases, with 12 bases left in between. CDR3 protein: CASSVVRDGDTEAFF. DNA of the CDR3: TGTGCCAGCAGCGTAGTAAGGGACGGAGACACTGAAGCTTTCTTT.

The chain couples TRBV18 to TRBJ2-5; 8 positions agree with TRBD1. The CDR3 has 15 residues. V was clipped by 3 bases and J by 4 bases; unmatched bases: 7. Germline CDR1 reads KGHSH; CDR2 reads LQKENI. The DNA of the CDR3 is TGTGCCAGCTCACCGAGGACAGGGCCAGGAGAGACCCAGTACTTC. As protein: CASSPRTGPGETQYF.

The V call is TRBV6-2 or TRBV6-3, the J call TRBJ2-7; 11 bases are a match to TRBD2. This CDR3 is built from 16 residues. Per the germline V gene, CDR1 is MNHEY and CDR2 is SVGEGT. J lost 0 bases, V lost 4 bases, and 5 bases had no gene match. CDR3 DNA: TGTGCCAGCAGTTTACCACTAGCGGGAGCCTCCTACGAGCAGTACTTC. Protein product: CASSLPLAGASYEQYF.

This clonotype was seen just once. The chain combines TRBV10-3 with TRBJ2-3, with TRBD1 matching 9 bases. CDR1 is ENHRY, CDR2 SYGVKD, per germline. Germline trimming cut 5 bases from V and 0 bases from J; bases unmatched to any gene: 12. This CDR3 comprises 18 residues. The CDR3 region has the DNA TGTGCCATCAGTCAAGGGACAGGGATCCTACTAAGCACAGATACGCAGTATTTT. Translating it yields CAISQGTGILLSTDTQYF.

This clonotype appeared once. The CDR3 reads CASSEEGGRYNEQFF. CDR3 nucleotide sequence: TGTGCCAGCAGTGAAGAAGGGGGGCGATACAATGAGCAGTTCTTC. The chain uses TRBV6-1 and TRBJ2-1, with D tentatively TRBD1 or TRBD2 (6 bases each). CDR3 length: 15 amino acids. Germline-derived CDR1 and CDR2 are MNHNS and SASEGT. V was pared by 1 base and J by 4 bases, with 11 bases between.

This clonotype was recorded at least ten times. The chain uses TRBV5-1 and TRBJ2-7; D call uncertain. Germline V gene lookup returns CDR1 SGHRS and CDR2 YFSETQ. V dropped 7 bases and J dropped 2 bases, with 16 bases sitting between them. This CDR3 is 14 amino acids long. CDR3 protein: CASAGERGTYEQYF. CDR3 nucleotide sequence: TGCGCCAGCGCCGGCGAGAGAGGCACCTACGAGCAGTACTTC. The whole variable domain, filled in from reference TRBV5-1 and TRBJ2-7, reads KAGVTQTPRYLIKTRGQQVTLSCSPISGHRSVSWYQQTPGQGLQFLFEYFSETQRNKGNFPGRFSGRQFSNSRSEMNVSTLELGDSALYLCASAGERGTYEQYFGPGTRLTVT.

This clonotype appeared a few times. The chain employs TRBV7-2 and TRBJ2-1, with 10 bases matching TRBD2. V lost 1 base and J lost 2; bases outside the gene matches: 2. Germline assignment: CDR1 SGHTA and CDR2 FQGNSA. This CDR3 is built from 16 residues. CDR3 in DNA: TGTGCCAGCAGCTTAGACACTAGCGGGACCTACAATGAGCAGTTCTTC. This translates into CASSLDTSGTYNEQFF.

The chain has TRBV30 and TRBJ1-4; 7 bases match TRBD1. CDR3 length: 15 residues. CDR1 is GTSNPN, CDR2 SVGIG, per germline (reference sequence). J lost 5 bases, V lost 0 bases, and 6 bases had no gene match. The CDR3 coding sequence is TGTGCCTGGAGTGTTATCGCAGGGGGGAATGAAAAACTGTTTTTT. Protein product: CAWSVIAGGNEKLFF. The variable domain in full, completed from reference TRBV30 and TRBJ1-4, reads SQTIHQWPATLVQPVGSPLSLECTVEGTSNPNLYWYRQAAGRGLQLLFYSVGIGQISSEVPQNLSASRPQDRQFILSSKKLLLSDSGFYLCAWSVIAGGNEKLFFGSGTQLSVL.

The chain combines TRBV5-6 with TRBJ2-2; no clear D gene. The CDR3 covers 15 residues. With 0 bases removed from V and 4 bases from J, the gap between germline ends came to 10 bases. CDR1 SGHDT and CDR2 YYEEEE come from the germline V gene. CDR3 sequence (DNA): TGTGCCAGCAGCTTGGGCCCAGATATCACCGGGGAGCTGTTTTTT. This gives the protein CASSLGPDITGELFF. Complete variable domain (other parts from reference TRBV5-6 and TRBJ2-2): DAGVTQSPTHLIKTRGQQVTLRCSPKSGHDTVSWYQQALGQGPQFIFQYYEEEERQRGNFPDRFSGHQFPNYSSELNVNALLLGDSALYLCASSLGPDITGELFFGEGSRLTVL.

This clonotype occurred many times. The chain couples TRBV19 to TRBJ2-3; 7 nucleotides agree with TRBD1. With 10 bases clipped from V and 0 bases from J, the junction kept 1 base outside the gene matches. The CDR3 sequence is 12 residues long. Germline CDR1 LNHDA, CDR2 SQIVND (reference sequence). Here the CDR3 DNA reads TGTGCCACGACAGGGAGCACAGATACGCAGTATTTT. It yields the protein CATTGSTDTQYF.

A few counts support this clonotype. V usage is TRBV5-4 and J usage is TRBJ2-5; 8 bases line up with TRBD1. CDR1 is SGHNT and CDR2 is YYREEE in the germline V gene (reference sequence). The V and J ends lost 4 bases and 1 base, in that order; junction bases with no gene match: 9. The CDR3 is made up of 16 amino acids. CDR3 sequence reads: CASSPSIGQGQETQYF. CDR3 DNA: TGTGCCAGCAGCCCTTCCATCGGACAGGGCCAAGAGACCCAGTACTTC.

The gene calls are TRBV27 and TRBJ2-4; 7 nucleotides line up with TRBD2. Trimming at V came to 3 bases and at J to 9 bases, leaving 8 bases not matched to a gene. CDR3 size: 14 residues. The germline gives CDR1 MNHEY, CDR2 SMNVEV (reference sequence). CDR3 DNA: TGTGCCAGCAGTTTGTCTAGCGGCCTAGCCATTCAGTACTTC. It is translated as CASSLSSGLAIQYF.

The chain links TRBV11-2 to TRBJ1-5, with D possibly TRBD1 on 5 matching bases. V lost 1 base and J 5 bases, leaving 6 bases between the germline ends. Looked up from germline, CDR1 is SGHAT and CDR2 is FQNNGV. This CDR3 has 13 amino acids. In nucleotides, the CDR3 is TGTGCCAGCAGCTTAGGGGACGATCAGCCCCAGCATTTT. Residues: CASSLGDDQPQHF.

The V and J genes are TRBV3-1 and TRBJ2-1; no firm D call. Deletions cut 4 bases from V and 6 bases from J, with 13 bases between. Germline V lookup: CDR1 LGHDT, CDR2 YNNKEL (reference sequence). This CDR3 contains 14 residues. The CDR3 reads CASSRQSLGNEQFF. CDR3 DNA sequence: TGTGCCAGCAGCCGCCAGTCTTTGGGCAATGAGCAGTTCTTC.

The chain has TRBV12-3 or TRBV12-4 and TRBJ1-2, with TRBD1 matching over 7 bases. After removal of 6 bases from V and 3 bases from J, the junction contained 4 bases not matched to a gene. There are 13 residues in the CDR3. The CDR3 DNA sequence: TGTGCCAGCAGCTCCGACAGGGACTATGGCTACACCTTC. Protein product: CASSSDRDYGYTF.

This clonotype was detected only a few times. The rearrangement uses TRBV12-3 or TRBV12-4 and TRBJ2-1, with 8 bases aligning to TRBD2. There are 15 residues in the CDR3. Unmatched junction bases numbered 8, after V lost 4 bases and J lost 6 bases. Here the CDR3 reads CASSSTLTSGNEQFF. As DNA, the CDR3 is TGTGCCAGCAGTTCCACCTTAACTAGCGGCAATGAGCAGTTCTTC.

V is TRBV4-2 and J is TRBJ2-7; 7 nucleotides agree with TRBD2. Germline V gives CDR1 LGHNA, CDR2 YNFKEQ. The length of the CDR3 is 15 residues. Germline trimming cut 4 bases from V and 2 bases from J; bases unmatched to any gene: 8. The chain's CDR3 is CASSLEGLVPYEQYF. The CDR3 DNA reads as TGTGCCAGCAGCCTAGAAGGACTAGTTCCCTACGAGCAGTACTTC.

This clonotype appeared a few times. V is TRBV12-3 or TRBV12-4 and J is TRBJ2-3, with 8 nucleotides matching TRBD2. V lost 8 bases and J lost 4; bases outside the gene matches: 8. The length of the CDR3 is 14 residues. The CDR3 DNA follows: TGTGCCAGCCAGCGGGAGACGGCCCCAGATACGCAGTATTTT. Protein: CASQRETAPDTQYF.

This clonotype appeared a few times. J is TRBJ1-2 and V is TRBV4-2; no clear D. Between the trimmed V and J ends, which lost 0 bases and 5 bases, there was a span of 7 bases. Germline assignment: CDR1 LGHNA and CDR2 YNFKEQ. This CDR3 spans 13 amino acids. CDR3 residues: CASSQEESYGYTF. CDR3 coding DNA: TGTGCCAGCAGCCAAGAAGAAAGTTATGGCTACACCTTC.

V is TRBV29-1 and J is TRBJ2-7; TRBD1 matches at 7 bases. The germline gives CDR1 SQVTM, CDR2 ANQGSEA. V dropped 3 bases and J dropped 4; count of bases not matched to a gene: 3. CDR3 length equals 12 residues. The CDR3 region is CSVEYRGYEQYF. In DNA, the CDR3 is TGCAGCGTTGAGTACAGGGGATACGAGCAGTACTTC.

The chain has TRBV5-1 and TRBJ2-1; D call uncertain. This CDR3 region has 14 residues. Trimming took 1 base from V and 7 from J, leaving 12 bases between them. CDR1 SGHRS and CDR2 YFSETQ come from the germline V gene. CDR3: CASSLKGNSNEQFF. CDR3 sequence (DNA): TGCGCCAGCAGCTTGAAAGGGAACTCGAATGAGCAGTTCTTC.